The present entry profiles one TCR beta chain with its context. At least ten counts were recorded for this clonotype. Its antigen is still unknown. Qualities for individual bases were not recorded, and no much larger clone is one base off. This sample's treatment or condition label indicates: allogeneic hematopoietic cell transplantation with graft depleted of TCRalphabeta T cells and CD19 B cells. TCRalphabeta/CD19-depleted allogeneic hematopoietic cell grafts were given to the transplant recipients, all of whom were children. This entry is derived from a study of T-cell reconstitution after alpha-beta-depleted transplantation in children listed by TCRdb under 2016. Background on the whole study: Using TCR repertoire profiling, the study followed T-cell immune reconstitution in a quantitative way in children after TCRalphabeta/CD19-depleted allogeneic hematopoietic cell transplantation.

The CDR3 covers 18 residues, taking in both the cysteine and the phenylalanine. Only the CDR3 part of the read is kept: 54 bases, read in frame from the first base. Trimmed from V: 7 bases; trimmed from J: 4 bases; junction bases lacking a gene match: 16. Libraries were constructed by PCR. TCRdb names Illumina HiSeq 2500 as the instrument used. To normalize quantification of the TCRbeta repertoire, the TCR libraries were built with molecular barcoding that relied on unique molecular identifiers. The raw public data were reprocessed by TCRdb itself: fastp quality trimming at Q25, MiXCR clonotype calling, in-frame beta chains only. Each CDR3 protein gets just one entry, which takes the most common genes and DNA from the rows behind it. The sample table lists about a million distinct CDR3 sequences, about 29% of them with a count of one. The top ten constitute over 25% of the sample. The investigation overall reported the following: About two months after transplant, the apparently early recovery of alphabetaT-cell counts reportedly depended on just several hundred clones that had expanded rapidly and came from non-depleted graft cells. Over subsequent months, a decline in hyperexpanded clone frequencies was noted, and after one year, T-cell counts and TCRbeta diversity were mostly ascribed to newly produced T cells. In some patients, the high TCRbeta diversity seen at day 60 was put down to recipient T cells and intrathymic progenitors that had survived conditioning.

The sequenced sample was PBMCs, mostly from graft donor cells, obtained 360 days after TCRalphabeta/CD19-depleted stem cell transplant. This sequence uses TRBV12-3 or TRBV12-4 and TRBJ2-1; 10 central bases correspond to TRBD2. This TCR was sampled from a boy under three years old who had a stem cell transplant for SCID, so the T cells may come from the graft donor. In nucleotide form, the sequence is TGTGCCAGCAAGGGGGGGACTAGCGTCGGTGCGGTTTACAATGAGCAGTTCTTC. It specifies CASKGGTSVGAVYNEQFF.